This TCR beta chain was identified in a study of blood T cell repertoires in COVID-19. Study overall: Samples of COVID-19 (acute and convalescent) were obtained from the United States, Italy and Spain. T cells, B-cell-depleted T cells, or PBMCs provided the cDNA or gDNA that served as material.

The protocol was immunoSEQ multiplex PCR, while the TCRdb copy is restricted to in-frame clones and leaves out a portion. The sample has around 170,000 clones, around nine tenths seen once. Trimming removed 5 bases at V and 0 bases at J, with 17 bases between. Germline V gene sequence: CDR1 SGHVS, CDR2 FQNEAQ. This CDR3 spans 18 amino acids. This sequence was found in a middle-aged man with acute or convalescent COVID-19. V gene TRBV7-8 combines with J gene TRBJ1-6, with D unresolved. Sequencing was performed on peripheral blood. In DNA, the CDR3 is TGTGCCAGCAGCCGATCGGCGGTCCGAAGCTCCTATAATTCACCCCTCCACTTT. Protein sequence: CASSRSAVRSSYNSPLHF.